The text below deals with one T cell receptor (beta chain). Categorization into cohorts depended on clinical history that participants reported. The sample originates from a study of blood T cell repertoires in COVID-19. Study summary: The United States, Italy and Spain provided the acute and convalescent COVID-19 samples. In each case, the material was cDNA or gDNA derived from T cells, B-cell-depleted T cells, or PBMCs.

There are 14 residues in the CDR3. V gave up 8 bases and J gave up 0 bases; unmatched junction bases: 4. In germline, CDR1 is SGHVS, CDR2 FQNEAQ. Source study methods: The assay estimated nucleated cells by amplifying reference gene primers. Profiling relied on immunoSEQ multiplex PCR, and the TCRdb table lists in-frame clones only, not all of them. V and J calls and clone size are those listed in that table; D and trimming were worked out from the DNA. Of under 500,000 clones listed, 87% are singletons. The V and J genes are TRBV7-8 and TRBJ1-3; 7 bases match TRBD1. Sequencing was performed on PBMCs or T cells enriched from blood (not recorded which). The source of this sequence is a woman under 30 with acute COVID-19. Written as DNA, the CDR3 is TGTGCCAGCGGGGACAGCCACTCTGGAAACACCATATATTTT. Its protein is CASGDSHSGNTIYF.